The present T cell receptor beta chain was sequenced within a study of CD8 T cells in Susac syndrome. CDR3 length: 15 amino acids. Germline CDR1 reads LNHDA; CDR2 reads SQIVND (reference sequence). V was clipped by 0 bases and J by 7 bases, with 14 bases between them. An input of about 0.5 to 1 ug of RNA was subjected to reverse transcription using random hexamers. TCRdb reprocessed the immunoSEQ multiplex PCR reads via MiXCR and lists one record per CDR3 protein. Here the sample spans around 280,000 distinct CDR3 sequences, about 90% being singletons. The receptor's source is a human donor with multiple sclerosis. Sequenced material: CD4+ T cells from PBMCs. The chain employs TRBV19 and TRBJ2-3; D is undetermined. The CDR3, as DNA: TGTGCCAGTAGTATAGATCGTAACAGACGATATACGCAGTATTTT. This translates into CASSIDRNRRYTQYF.